The TCR beta chain under discussion was sequenced for a study of beta chain features in type 1 diabetes. Reverse transcribing all isolated RNA meant expressed TCRB transcripts were sequenced. Some clones are missing from TCRdb's copy, which holds only in-frame ones; the method was immunoSEQ multiplex PCR. The table includes over 500,000 clones, 15% to 18% detected once. V lost 3 bases and J lost 2, with 11 bases in between. The CDR3 is made up of 14 amino acids. Germline V gene sequence: CDR1 SGHNT, CDR2 YYREEE (reference sequence). Without exception, sorted populations had purity beyond 95%. The chain carries TRBV5-4 and TRBJ2-5, with D possibly being TRBD1 (6 bases). The TCR was taken from a man in his late teens or twenties in good health. The material sequenced was naive CD4+ T cells from blood. CDR3 sequence reads: CASSYRQAQETQYF. CDR3 bases: TGTGCCAGCAGCTATCGACAGGCTCAAGAGACCCAGTACTTC.